The entry that follows covers one T cell receptor (beta chain) sequence. Its antigen is not yet known. With the read ending 3 residues before the CDR3 end, the germline J gene is used to fill in that end. TCR beta CDR3 regions were amplified by multiplex PCR from an average of about 1,100 ng genomic DNA per sample using the immunoSEQ assay. To correct primer bias, the assay used a complete synthetic TCR repertoire to set an amplification baseline. The amplicons were sequenced on the Illumina platform. From the authors' description of their analysis: Error correction of the sequences involved clustering with frequency ratios plus a modified nearest-neighbor algorithm, after which the sequences were analyzed in the immunoSEQ Analyzer using IMGT gene definitions. At each rarefaction depth, TCR richness and evenness were averaged across 20 rarefaction repeats, and samples with fewer sequences than that depth were excluded. Relative abundances of V, D and J genes were compared between groups using Wilcoxon rank sum tests, with FDR correction applied. In the blinded duplicates, the intraclass correlation was 90% to 96% for TCR richness and averaged about 79% across 66 gene segments. TCRdb holds this immuneACCESS table with in-frame rearrangements only. Some clones are missing; in checked studies, unresolved V genes explain under half, and the rest has no known cause. V and J calls and clone size come straight from that table; D and trimming were deduced from the DNA. This sample's clone table shows about 31,000 clones. The ten largest clones represent 4.3% of the sample.

This entry comes from a study of T cells in women clearing cervical HPV infection (dated by TCRdb to between 2018 and 2020). In terms of the full investigation: The cases were 20 to 25 women with histologically confirmed HPV16-related CIN3 or worse, and 2 of these cases were invasive cancers. The controls were 25 or so women whose single incident HPV16 infection cleared within 12 months with no development of precancer or cancer. Blood from cases was drawn at the visit where the lesion was first identified, while blood from controls was drawn once the infection was no longer detected. For cases, a median interval of approximately 150 days, with an interquartile range of about 80 to 200 days, was observed between lesion detection and blood sampling. Because only a few women had HLA typing data, the possibility that HLA type acted as a confounder could not be ruled out. The exploratory proof-of-principle case-control study was nested within the Guanacaste HPV Natural History Study in Costa Rica and compared TCR repertoires across cervical HPV16 outcomes. Cases and controls were matched on year of sample collection and on age within five years. A median age of about 30 years was observed in cases versus roughly 40 in controls, and no significant differences in baseline characteristics were found. The parent cohort enrolled roughly 9,400 women aged 18 or older in Guanacaste, Costa Rica, in about 1992 to 1994 and followed the women for approximately seven years. Five blinded duplicates per group were added as quality controls, so that 60 or so samples were obtained: around 50 participants and 10 replicates.

The CDR1 and CDR2 encoded by the germline V gene (reference sequence) are LNHDA and SQIVND. V is clipped by 6 bases and J by 1 base, and the sequence between their germline boundaries is 12 bases long. The CDR3 runs 14 amino acids, cysteine and phenylalanine included. The DNA shown is the part of the CDR3 that was read: 33 bases, in frame from base 1. Every participant had a single incident cervical HPV16 infection, and women with prevalent HPV16 infections were excluded. Cervical HPV DNA was detected with MY09/MY11 PCR, and genotyping was done by dot-blot hybridization. Around 15 mL of heparinized blood was centrifuged, after which the buffy coat was aliquoted, frozen at -30 degrees C, and then stored at -80 degrees C. Genomic DNA was extracted from buffy coat specimens using QIAGEN kits. General study outcomes and caveats: Because the number of T cells per sample was unknown, the richness differences could reflect varying T-cell content rather than repertoire biology. TCR repertoire richness was significantly higher in CIN3+ cases than in controls across sequencing depths, while evenness did not differ. Cases were distinguished from controls with an estimated AUC of roughly 0.82 by random forest classifiers combining richness and V gene abundances. Lower TRBV6-7 relative abundance was observed in cases than in controls (approximately 0.1% versus 0.17%; Bonferroni P = 0.0008). Whether associations preceded infection or resulted from infection could not be shown with the cross-sectional design, and effector/memory subsets and HPV-specific T cells were not isolated.

Sample: blood buffy coat. The sequence came from a woman between 18 and 69 years old with a cervical HPV16 infection that either progressed to CIN3+ or cleared (not recorded which). This chain is built from TRBV19 and TRBJ1-1; the D gene identity is not certain. The CDR3 bases that were read are TGTGCCAGTAGGATAAGACTCGGGAACACTGAA. Its protein is CASRIRLGNTE. Given in full, the CDR3 is CASRIRLGNTEAFF.